This TCR beta chain was found in a study of blood T cell repertoires in COVID-19 (TCRdb year 2020). Context from the whole study: The collaborator samples originated in the United States, Italy and Spain and spanned the acute and convalescent phases of COVID-19. A freely available public database, intended as a resource for researchers studying the immune response to SARS-CoV-2, is where the repertoires were released. Samples came from the ongoing ImmuneRACE study (first 160 participants) plus 1,254 subjects from 6 global collaborators. Where available, HLA class I and class II types were taken from metadata supplied by the sample provider and were not determined by assay-based typing. Nearly every sample came with metadata listing a de-identified subject ID, COVID-19 status, age in years and sex. Subjects who had been exposed to COVID-19, were actively infected with it, or had recovered from it provided the deeply sampled blood TCRbeta repertoires that made up the dataset. The material from the prospective study consisted of cDNA or gDNA derived from T cells, B-cell-depleted T cells, or PBMCs. Study-wide findings and limitations: Clinical and demographic metadata were provided uncurated, with the amount varying by source and participant.

TCRbeta CDR3 regions were amplified from genomic DNA using the immunoSEQ Assay, a bias-controlled multiplex PCR. The original methods were these. The number of nucleated cells in each sample was estimated from the amplification of reference gene primers within the assay. To quantify the absolute abundance of each unique TCRbeta CDR3 rearrangement, sequence reads were collapsed and filtered. For each sample, productive Simpson clonality was calculated by taking the square root of Simpson's diversity index across productive rearrangements. What TCRdb holds here is the immuneACCESS table cut down to in-frame rearrangements. Part of the clones is not present; checked against another copy, under half of the missing clones reflect an unresolved V gene, and the others are unexplained. The V and J calls and clone size were taken over from that table, and D and trimming were inferred from the DNA. Counted in this sample were about 350,000 clones; about nine tenths of them appeared once. Of the sample, 1% is held by the ten largest clones.

In the prospective study, participants were about 18 to 95 years old, resided in approximately 22 geographic areas of the United States, and were enrolled through a virtual design. In the prospective study, participants were assigned to cohorts based on the clinical history participants reported in a screening survey and a study questionnaire. A participant counted as exposed if, within 2 weeks of entering the study, that participant had been in contact with someone who had a PCR-confirmed or clinician-diagnosed COVID-19 case. In the prospective study, mobile phlebotomists collected whole blood, serum and a nasopharyngeal or oropharyngeal swab from each participant. Over an approximately 2-month period, participants in the prospective study had the option of providing additional blood draws and questionnaires. Before DNA extraction, blood samples from the prospective study were shipped at room temperature or frozen.

As regards this clone: This receptor's antigen is unknown. Base-call qualities are not available, and no considerably larger clone is one nucleotide away.

From the cysteine through the phenylalanine, the CDR3 covers 13 amino acids. The retained sequence is limited to the CDR3, 39 bases, with the frame set at the first base. Via the germline V gene, CDR1 is MDHEN and CDR2 SYDVKM. Trimming takes 8 bases from V and 2 bases from J, and the germline ends sit 10 bases apart. This TCR derives from a woman in her 30s who had been exposed to COVID-19. The V and J segments used are TRBV28 and TRBJ1-5; the D gene identity is not certain. The specimen sequenced was PBMCs or T cells enriched from blood (not recorded which). Here the CDR3 is given as CASGGQGNQPQHF. The bases are TGTGCCAGCGGAGGCCAGGGCAATCAGCCCCAGCATTTT.